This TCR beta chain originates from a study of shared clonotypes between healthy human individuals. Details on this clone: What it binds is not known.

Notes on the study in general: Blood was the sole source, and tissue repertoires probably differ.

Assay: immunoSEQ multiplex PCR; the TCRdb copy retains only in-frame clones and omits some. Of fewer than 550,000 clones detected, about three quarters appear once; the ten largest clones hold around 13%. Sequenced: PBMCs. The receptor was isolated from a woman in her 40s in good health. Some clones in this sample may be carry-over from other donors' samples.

CDR3: CASSLEPQSLYEQYF. The CDR3, as DNA: TGCGCCAGCAGCCTGGAGCCTCAAAGCCTCTACGAGCAGTACTTC. This chain connects TRBV5-1 to TRBJ2-7; D is uncertain. The CDR3 runs 15 residues. V lost 4 bases and J lost 3, with 17 bases in between. CDR1 and CDR2 from the germline V gene are SGHRS and YFSETQ. The full variable domain, completed using reference TRBV5-1 and TRBJ2-7, is KAGVTQTPRYLIKTRGQQVTLSCSPISGHRSVSWYQQTPGQGLQFLFEYFSETQRNKGNFPGRFSGRQFSNSRSEMNVSTLELGDSALYLCASSLEPQSLYEQYFGPGTRLTVT.